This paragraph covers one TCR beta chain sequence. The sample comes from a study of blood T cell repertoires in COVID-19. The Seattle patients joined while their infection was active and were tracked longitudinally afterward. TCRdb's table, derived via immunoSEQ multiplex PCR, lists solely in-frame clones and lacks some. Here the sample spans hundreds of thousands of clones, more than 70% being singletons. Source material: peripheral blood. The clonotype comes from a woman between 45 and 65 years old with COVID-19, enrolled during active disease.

The chain's CDR3 is CASSLSAGNDNSPLHF. The CDR3 DNA reads as TGCGCCAGCAGCTTGTCGGCAGGGAACGATAATTCACCCCTCCACTTT. The J gene is TRBJ1-6, the V gene TRBV5-1; a weak D match, TRBD1 (5 bases). The V end lost 1 base, the J end lost 5 bases, and 13 bases lay between the germline ends. The germline CDR1 and CDR2 sequences are SGHRS and YFSETQ. The CDR3 has 16 amino acids.